These 12 T cell receptor beta chains share one sample of origin, sequenced in a study of beta chain features in type 1 diabetes. Since all of the isolated RNA was reverse transcribed, expressed TCRB transcripts were what got sequenced. Profiled with immunoSEQ multiplex PCR; TCRdb holds only in-frame clones, not every one. The sample holds 300,000 to 450,000 clones, 20% seen once. Input material: naive CD4+ T cells from blood. The receptors shown here come from a young woman in good health.

The rearrangement links TRBV30 to TRBJ1-1; D remains ambiguous. V lost 4 bases and J 3 bases, leaving 6 bases between the germline ends. The CDR3 loop spans 11 amino acids. Germline CDR1 GTSNPN, CDR2 SVGIG (reference sequence). CDR3 nucleotides: TGTGCCTGGATGGCGGACACTGAAGCTTTCTTT. Its protein product is CAWMADTEAFF.

The rearrangement joins TRBV25-1 to TRBJ1-4; D remains ambiguous. The germline gives CDR1 MGHDK, CDR2 SYGVNS. The V end was cut by 4 bases, the J end by 7 bases, with 10 bases between. There are 13 residues in the CDR3. In nucleotides, the CDR3 is TGTGCCAGCAGTGGGGTTCGGGGTGAAAAACTGTTTTTT. Protein: CASSGVRGEKLFF.

The chain links TRBV29-1 to TRBJ2-7, with TRBD1 as a possible D gene (5 bases). The CDR3 spans 11 residues. Trimming took 6 bases from V and 3 from J, leaving 9 bases between them. Germline V lookup: CDR1 SQVTM, CDR2 ANQGSEA. CDR3 loop: CSVNDSYEQYF. The CDR3 bases are TGCAGCGTCAACGACAGCTACGAGCAGTACTTC.

In this sample, this clone turned up a few times. The chain is built from TRBV29-1 and TRBJ2-1; 10 positions match TRBD2. The trim removed 7 bases at V and 6 bases at J, leaving 6 bases unmatched. This CDR3 is 13 amino acids long. CDR1 and CDR2 (germline): SQVTM, ANQGSEA. This chain's CDR3 is CSGTSGTFNEQFF. CDR3 bases: TGCAGCGGTACTAGCGGGACCTTCAATGAGCAGTTCTTC.

This clone was observed a handful of times. V and J are TRBV19 and TRBJ1-2; a weak D match, TRBD1 (6 bases). The CDR3 is 14 residues long. Germline assignment: CDR1 LNHDA and CDR2 SQIVND (reference sequence). V dropped 5 bases and J dropped 7 bases, with 17 bases sitting between them. The CDR3 here is CASSQRNQGIGYTF. Here the CDR3 DNA reads TGTGCCAGTAGTCAGAGAAATCAGGGGATTGGCTACACCTTC.

V usage is TRBV11-3 and J usage is TRBJ2-1, with D unresolved. The CDR3 has 13 amino acids. Germline V gene data show CDR1 as SGHNT and CDR2 as YENEEA. V was clipped by 5 bases and J by 9 bases, with 14 bases between them. CDR3 residues: CASSSPWSIEQFF. The CDR3 DNA sequence: TGTGCCAGCAGCAGCCCCTGGAGCATTGAGCAGTTCTTC.

This clone was seen a few times. The chain employs TRBV29-1 and TRBJ2-7; 12 positions match TRBD2. CDR1 is SQVTM, CDR2 ANQGSEA, per germline. CDR3 size: 14 residues. After removal of 6 bases from V and 0 bases from J, the junction contained 3 bases not matched to a gene. The CDR3 reads CSVGLAGSSYEQYF. As DNA, the CDR3 is TGCAGCGTAGGACTAGCGGGGAGCTCCTACGAGCAGTACTTC.

This clone was counted only a few times. CDR3: CASSGGGGTDTQYF. CDR3 in DNA: TGCGCCAGCAGCGGAGGGGGGGGCACAGATACGCAGTATTTT. The chain is built from TRBV5-1 and TRBJ2-3; D perhaps matches TRBD2 (7 bases). Between the trimmed V and J ends, which lost 4 bases and 1 base, there was a span of 10 bases. Per the germline V gene, CDR1 is SGHRS and CDR2 is YFSETQ. This CDR3 comprises 14 residues.

This clone was counted a few times. The gene calls are TRBV5-4 and TRBJ2-2; D remains ambiguous. V was clipped by 1 base and J by 5 bases, with 6 bases between them. Germline CDR1 reads SGHNT; CDR2 reads YYREEE (reference sequence). This CDR3 has 13 amino acids. CDR3 nucleotide sequence: TGTGCCAGCAGCTTGTATCAGACCGGGGAGCTGTTTTTT. Translation: CASSLYQTGELFF. Full variable domain (outside the CDR3, taken from reference TRBV5-4 and TRBJ2-2): ETGVTQSPTHLIKTRGQQVTLRCSSQSGHNTVSWYQQALGQGPQFIFQYYREEENGRGNFPPRFSGLQFPNYSSELNVNALELDDSALYLCASSLYQTGELFFGEGSRLTVL.

The rearrangement links TRBV7-3 to TRBJ1-1; D is undetermined. The germline V gene has CDR1 SGHTA and CDR2 FQGTGA. The CDR3 is 15 residues long. V gave up 5 bases and J gave up 3 bases, with 16 bases separating them. CDR3 amino acids: CASSPDPGEDTEAFF. In DNA form, the CDR3 reads TGTGCCAGCAGCCCAGACCCTGGGGAGGACACTGAAGCTTTCTTT.

This clone came up a few times. V is TRBV7-2 and J is TRBJ1-5, with 7 nucleotides matching TRBD1. CDR1 and CDR2 (germline): SGHTA, FQGNSA. Trimming removed 5 bases from V and 5 bases from J; junction bases left unmatched: 6. This CDR3 contains 14 residues. CDR3 residues: CASSPDRDYQPQHF. Written as DNA, the CDR3 is TGTGCCAGCAGCCCTGACAGGGATTATCAGCCCCAGCATTTT.

A few counts support this clone. V usage is TRBV7-9 and J usage is TRBJ2-3; D ambiguous. Trimming cost V 2 bases and J 0 bases, with 12 bases left between them. CDR3 length equals 16 residues. Per germline, CDR1 SEHNR and CDR2 FQNEAQ (reference sequence). The CDR3 DNA follows: TGTGCCAGCAGCTTAAAGAACGCAGAAAGCACAGATACGCAGTATTTT. Its protein is CASSLKNAESTDTQYF.